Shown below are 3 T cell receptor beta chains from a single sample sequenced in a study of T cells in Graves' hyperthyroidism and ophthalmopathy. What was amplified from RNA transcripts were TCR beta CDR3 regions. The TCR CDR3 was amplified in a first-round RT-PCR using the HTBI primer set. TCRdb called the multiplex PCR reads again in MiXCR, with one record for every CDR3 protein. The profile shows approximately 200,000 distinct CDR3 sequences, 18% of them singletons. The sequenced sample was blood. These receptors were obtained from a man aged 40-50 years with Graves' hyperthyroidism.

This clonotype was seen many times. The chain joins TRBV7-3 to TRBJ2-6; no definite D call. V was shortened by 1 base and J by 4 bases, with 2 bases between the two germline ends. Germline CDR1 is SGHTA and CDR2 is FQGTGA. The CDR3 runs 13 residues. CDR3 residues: CASSLNGANVLTF. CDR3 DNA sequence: TGTGCCAGCAGCTTAAACGGGGCCAACGTCCTGACTTTC.

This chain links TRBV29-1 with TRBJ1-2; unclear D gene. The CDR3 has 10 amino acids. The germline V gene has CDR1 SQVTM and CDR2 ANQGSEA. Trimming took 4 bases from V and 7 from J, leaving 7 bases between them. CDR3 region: CSVAESGYTF. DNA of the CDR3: TGCAGCGTTGCGGAAAGTGGCTACACCTTC.

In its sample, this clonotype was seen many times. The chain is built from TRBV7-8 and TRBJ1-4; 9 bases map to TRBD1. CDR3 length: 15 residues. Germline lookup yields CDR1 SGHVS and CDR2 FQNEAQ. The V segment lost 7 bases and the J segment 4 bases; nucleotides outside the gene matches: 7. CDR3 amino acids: CASKIDRGFNEKLFF. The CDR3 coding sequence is TGTGCCAGCAAAATCGACAGGGGGTTTAATGAAAAACTGTTTTTT.